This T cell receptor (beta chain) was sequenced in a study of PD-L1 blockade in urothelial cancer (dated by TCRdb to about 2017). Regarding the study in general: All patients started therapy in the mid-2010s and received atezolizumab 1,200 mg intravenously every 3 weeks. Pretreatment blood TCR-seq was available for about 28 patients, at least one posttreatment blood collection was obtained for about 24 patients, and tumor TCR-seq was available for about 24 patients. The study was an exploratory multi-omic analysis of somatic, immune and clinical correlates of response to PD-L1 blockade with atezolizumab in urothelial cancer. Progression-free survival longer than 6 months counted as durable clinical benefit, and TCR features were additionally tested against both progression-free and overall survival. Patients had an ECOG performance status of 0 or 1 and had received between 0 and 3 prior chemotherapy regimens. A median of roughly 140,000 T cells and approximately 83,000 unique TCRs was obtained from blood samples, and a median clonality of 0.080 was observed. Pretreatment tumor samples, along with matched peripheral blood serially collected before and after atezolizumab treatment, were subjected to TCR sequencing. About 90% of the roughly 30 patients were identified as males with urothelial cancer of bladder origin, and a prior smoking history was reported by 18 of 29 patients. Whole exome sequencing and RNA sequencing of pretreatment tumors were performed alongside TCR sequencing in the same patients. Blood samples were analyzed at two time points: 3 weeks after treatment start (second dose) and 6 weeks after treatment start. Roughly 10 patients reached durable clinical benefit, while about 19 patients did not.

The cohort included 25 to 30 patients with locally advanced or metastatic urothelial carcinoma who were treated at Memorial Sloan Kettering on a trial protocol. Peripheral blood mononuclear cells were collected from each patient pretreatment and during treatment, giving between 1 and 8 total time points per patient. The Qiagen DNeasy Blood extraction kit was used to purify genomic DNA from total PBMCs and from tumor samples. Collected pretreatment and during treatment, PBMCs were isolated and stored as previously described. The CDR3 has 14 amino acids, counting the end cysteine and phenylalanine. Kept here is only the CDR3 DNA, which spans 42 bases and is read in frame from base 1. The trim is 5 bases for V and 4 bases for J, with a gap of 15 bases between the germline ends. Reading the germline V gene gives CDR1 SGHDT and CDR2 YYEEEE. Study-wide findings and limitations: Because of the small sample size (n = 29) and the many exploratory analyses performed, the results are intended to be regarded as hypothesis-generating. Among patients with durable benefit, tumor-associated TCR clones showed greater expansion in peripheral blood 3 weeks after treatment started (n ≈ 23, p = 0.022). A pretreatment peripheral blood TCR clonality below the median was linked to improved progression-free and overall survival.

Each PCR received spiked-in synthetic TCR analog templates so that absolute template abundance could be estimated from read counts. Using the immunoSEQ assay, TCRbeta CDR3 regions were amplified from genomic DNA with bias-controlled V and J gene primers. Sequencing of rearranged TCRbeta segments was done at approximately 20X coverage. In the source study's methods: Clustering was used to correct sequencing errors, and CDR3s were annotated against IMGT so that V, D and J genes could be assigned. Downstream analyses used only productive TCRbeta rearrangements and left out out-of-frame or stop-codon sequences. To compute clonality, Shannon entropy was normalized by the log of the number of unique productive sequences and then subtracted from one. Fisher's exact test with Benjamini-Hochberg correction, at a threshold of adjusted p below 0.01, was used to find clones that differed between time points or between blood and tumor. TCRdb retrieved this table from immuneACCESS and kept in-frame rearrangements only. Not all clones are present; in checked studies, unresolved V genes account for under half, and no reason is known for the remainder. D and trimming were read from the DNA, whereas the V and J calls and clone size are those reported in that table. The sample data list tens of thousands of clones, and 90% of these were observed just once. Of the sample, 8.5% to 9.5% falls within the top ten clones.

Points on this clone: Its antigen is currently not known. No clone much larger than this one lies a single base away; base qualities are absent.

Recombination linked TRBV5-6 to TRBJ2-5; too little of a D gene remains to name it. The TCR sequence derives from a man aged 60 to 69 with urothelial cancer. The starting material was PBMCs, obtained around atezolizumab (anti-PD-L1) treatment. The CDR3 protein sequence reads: CASRYGAKRETQYF. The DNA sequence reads TGTGCCAGCAGATATGGAGCTAAGCGAGAGACCCAGTACTTC.